Below are 27 T cell receptor beta chains sequenced from a single sample in a study of spatial heterogeneity in lung cancer. Time point described: blood at routine non-recurrence follow-up after resection. TCRdb re-called the 5' RACE reads with MiXCR, one entry per CDR3 protein. The sample carries about 70,000 distinct CDR3 sequences, over 7% recorded once. The input for sequencing was PBMCs, taken at follow-up. These receptors were taken from a female donor with early-stage non-small cell lung cancer.

This clonotype was recorded at least ten times. This chain joins TRBV18 and TRBJ2-1; D remains ambiguous. The ends were cut back, 1 base at V and 8 bases at J, with 6 bases in the middle. CDR1 and CDR2 from the germline V gene are KGHSH and LQKENI. The CDR3 totals 12 residues. The CDR3 DNA reads TGTGCCAGCTCACCACTTTTCGATGAGCAGTTCTTC. Translating it yields CASSPLFDEQFF.

This clonotype was detected many times. The genes are TRBV28 and TRBJ2-3; 7 bases fit TRBD2. Germline lookup yields CDR1 MDHEN and CDR2 SYDVKM. CDR3 length: 15 residues. V shed 4 bases, J shed 1 base, and the junction held 5 bases outside the gene matches. CDR3 region: CASSSPGGGTDTQYF. CDR3 nucleotides: TGTGCCAGCAGTTCCCCTGGGGGGGGCACAGATACGCAGTATTTT.

This clonotype showed up many times. The chain couples TRBV7-2 to TRBJ2-1; weak D call: TRBD2 (5 bases). Deletions cut 0 bases from V and 4 bases from J, with 10 bases between. From germline, CDR1 is SGHTA and CDR2 FQGNSA. CDR3 size: 15 residues. In DNA form, the CDR3 reads TGTGCCAGCAGCTTAGCGGCGGGTGGTTACAATGAGCAGTTCTTC. Translated: CASSLAAGGYNEQFF.

This clonotype was counted ten times or more. J is TRBJ2-4 and V is TRBV2, with TRBD1 matching 8 bases. The CDR3 covers 15 residues. Germline V CDR1 and CDR2: SNHLY, FYNNEI. With V trimmed by 4 bases and J by 8 bases, 10 bases remained unmatched. CDR3 nucleotide sequence: TGTGCCAGCAGTGCCCGGACAGGGAAGGGGGACATTCAGTACTTC. This translates into CASSARTGKGDIQYF.

The chain has TRBV25-1 and TRBJ1-1, with D possibly being TRBD1 (6 bases). The germline V and J ends were trimmed by 4 bases and 0 bases, with 12 bases remaining between them. The CDR3 spans 15 residues. CDR1 and CDR2 from the germline V gene are MGHDK and SYGVNS. CDR3 loop: CASSVTGMLNTEAFF. Here the CDR3 DNA reads TGTGCCAGCAGTGTTACAGGGATGCTGAACACTGAAGCTTTCTTT.

This clonotype was observed many times. The chain recombines TRBV15 with TRBJ2-7, with 8 nucleotides matching TRBD1. Per the germline V gene, CDR1 is LNHNV and CDR2 is YYDKDF (reference sequence). The CDR3 is 14 amino acids. V dropped 4 bases and J dropped 7; count of bases not matched to a gene: 9. CDR3 DNA sequence: TGTGCCACCAGCATCCGGACAGGGACGAGAGAGCAGTACTTC. Protein product: CATSIRTGTREQYF. The variable domain in full, completed from reference TRBV15 and TRBJ2-7, reads DAMVIQNPRYQVTQFGKPVTLSCSQTLNHNVMYWYQQKSSQAPKLLFHYYDKDFNNEADTPDNFQSRRPNTSFCFLDIRSPGLGDTAMYLCATSIRTGTREQYFGPGTRLTVT.

This sequence joins TRBV7-3 and TRBJ2-1; TRBD1 aligns across 9 bases. Germline values: CDR1 SGHTA, CDR2 FQGTGA. The V segment lost 2 bases and the J segment 7 bases; nucleotides outside the gene matches: 3. This CDR3 comprises 14 residues. The CDR3 DNA sequence: TGTGCCAGCAGCTTAGGGACAGGGAGTAATGAGCAGTTCTTC. It specifies CASSLGTGSNEQFF.

In the case of this clonotype: A much larger clone lies one base from this, so it may be a read error. The chain uses TRBV5-1 and TRBJ2-1; maybe TRBD2 (5 bases). The germline V gene has CDR1 SGHRS and CDR2 YFSETQ. The CDR3 spans 17 residues. V dropped 4 bases and J dropped 0 bases, with 17 bases sitting between them. CDR3 region: CASSMDRGRGSYNEQFF. DNA of the CDR3: TGCGCCAGCAGCATGGACCGAGGACGGGGCTCCTACAATGAGCAGTTCTTC.

This clonotype was detected only a few times. J is TRBJ2-4 and V is TRBV7-8, with D possibly TRBD2 on 7 matching bases. The CDR3 loop spans 17 amino acids. CDR1 is SGHVS and CDR2 is FQNEAQ in the germline V gene. The V end was cut by 5 bases, the J end by 4 bases, with 21 bases between. The CDR3 sequence: CASSPGVGRAGKNIQYF. CDR3 nucleotide sequence: TGTGCCAGCAGCCCAGGGGTCGGGAGAGCGGGGAAAAACATTCAGTACTTC.

This clonotype appeared many times. The chain employs TRBV7-3 and TRBJ2-7; D may be TRBD1 or TRBD2 (6 bases each). V lost 5 bases and J lost 0, with 11 bases in between. The germline V gene encodes CDR1 SGHTA and CDR2 FQGTGA. The CDR3 runs to 14 residues. CDR3: CASSLRGHSYEQYF. CDR3 DNA sequence: TGTGCCAGCAGCCTCCGGGGGCACTCCTACGAGCAGTACTTC.

The sample holds many counts of this clonotype. The chain recombines TRBV6-6 with TRBJ1-4, with TRBD1 matching over 7 bases. The germline V gene encodes CDR1 MNHNY and CDR2 SVGAGI (reference sequence). The CDR3 is 16 amino acids. With V trimmed by 5 bases and J by 5 bases, 11 bases remained unmatched. Here the CDR3 reads CASSPSTGTDNEKLFF. Written as DNA, the CDR3 is TGTGCCAGCAGTCCTTCGACCGGGACAGACAATGAAAAACTGTTTTTT.

This clonotype was seen more than once but under ten times. This chain links TRBV29-1 with TRBJ2-6, with 9 bases lining up with TRBD2. The germline V gene has CDR1 SQVTM and CDR2 ANQGSEA. The length of the CDR3 is 17 residues. The V and J ends lost 5 bases and 0 bases, in that order; junction bases with no gene match: 8. The CDR3 here is CSVRLAGQDSGANVLTF. DNA of the CDR3: TGCAGCGTTAGGCTAGCGGGACAAGACTCTGGGGCCAACGTCCTGACTTTC.

There are many counts of this clonotype. This chain links TRBV7-9 with TRBJ2-1, with TRBD2 matching over 10 bases. Unmatched junction bases numbered 14, after V lost 1 base and J lost 5 bases. The CDR3 is 19 amino acids. The germline V gene encodes CDR1 SEHNR and CDR2 FQNEAQ (reference sequence). CDR3 region: CASSLESRLISGRDNEQFF. The CDR3 coding sequence is TGTGCCAGCAGCTTAGAATCACGGTTGATAAGCGGGAGGGACAATGAGCAGTTCTTC.

This clonotype was counted ten times or more. This chain links TRBV5-5 with TRBJ1-1; TRBD1 might be the D (5 bases). V was pared by 6 bases and J by 5 bases, with 17 bases between. This CDR3 region has 14 residues. Germline lookup yields CDR1 SGHKS and CDR2 YYEKEE (reference sequence). The CDR3 region is CASTQGPIGTEAFF. CDR3 coding DNA: TGTGCCAGCACCCAGGGACCTATAGGGACTGAAGCTTTCTTT.

This clonotype was observed a handful of times. A much more abundant neighbour one base away suggests this may be a read error. This chain uses TRBV29-1 with TRBJ2-1; D unclear. The CDR3 has 10 residues. Deletions cut 5 bases from V and 5 bases from J, with 4 bases between. Germline V gene lookup returns CDR1 SQVTM and CDR2 ANQGSEA. CDR3 loop: CSVFHNEQFF. CDR3 bases: TGCAGCGTTTTCCACAATGAGCAGTTCTTC.

In its sample, this clonotype was seen many times. This chain joins TRBV5-1 and TRBJ1-2; D is ambiguous. In germline, CDR1 is SGHRS, CDR2 YFSETQ. The CDR3 consists of 12 residues. The V and J ends lost 0 bases and 3 bases respectively, with 3 bases between them. The CDR3 coding sequence is TGCGCCAGCAGCTTGGCAGACTATGGCTACACCTTC. This sequence encodes CASSLADYGYTF.

This clonotype came up many times. V gene TRBV5-1 combines with J gene TRBJ2-1; 13 bases align to TRBD2. With V trimmed by 3 bases and J by 2 bases, 5 bases remained unmatched. Germline V CDR1 and CDR2: SGHRS, YFSETQ. The CDR3 sequence is 17 residues long. The CDR3, as DNA: TGCGCCAGCAGCTGGACGGGACTAGCGGGACCCTACAATGAGCAGTTCTTC. Translated: CASSWTGLAGPYNEQFF. The entire variable domain, with the rest obtained from reference TRBV5-1 and TRBJ2-1, is as follows: KAGVTQTPRYLIKTRGQQVTLSCSPISGHRSVSWYQQTPGQGLQFLFEYFSETQRNKGNFPGRFSGRQFSNSRSEMNVSTLELGDSALYLCASSWTGLAGPYNEQFFGPGTRLTVL.

This clonotype was counted many times. The chain links TRBV5-1 to TRBJ2-3, with D unclear. Germline CDR1 is SGHRS and CDR2 is YFSETQ. The CDR3 contains 14 residues. Between the trimmed V and J ends, which lost 3 bases and 0 bases, there was a span of 8 bases. The CDR3 DNA reads TGCGCCAGCAGCTCCGACCCCAGCACAGATACGCAGTATTTT. Translating it yields CASSSDPSTDTQYF.

This clonotype came up a few times. The V gene is TRBV19, the J gene TRBJ2-2, with D possibly matching TRBD1 (5 bases). Germline-derived CDR1 and CDR2 are LNHDA and SQIVND (reference sequence). Trimming stripped 3 bases from V and 5 bases from J, with 16 bases between. There are 16 residues in the CDR3. The CDR3 coding sequence is TGTGCCAGTAGTATCTCGACCCAGGGATTTACCGGGGAGCTGTTTTTT. This gives the protein CASSISTQGFTGELFF.

This clonotype was counted a few times. The chain combines TRBV27 with TRBJ2-3; maybe TRBD2 (8 bases). The CDR3 contains 18 residues. The germline CDR1 and CDR2 sequences are MNHEY and SMNVEV (reference sequence). V lost 4 bases and J lost 0, with 20 bases in between. CDR3 nucleotides: TGTGCCAGCAGTTCTAAAGCGGGAGAGGGGGCTAGCACAGATACGCAGTATTTT. As protein: CASSSKAGEGASTDTQYF.

The V gene is TRBV28, the J gene TRBJ2-2; perhaps TRBD2 as D (6 bases). The CDR3 runs 17 residues. Trimming took off 3 bases at V and 6 bases at J, with 20 bases between the two ends. Germline V gene sequence: CDR1 MDHEN, CDR2 SYDVKM. The CDR3 protein is CASSFSSLDWGAGELFF. The CDR3 nucleotides read TGTGCCAGCAGTTTTTCCTCTTTAGACTGGGGGGCCGGGGAGCTGTTTTTT.

This clonotype was counted ten times or more. This chain connects TRBV5-1 to TRBJ1-5; D gene uncertain. Trimming removed 2 bases from V and 4 bases from J, with 13 bases in between. This CDR3 comprises 15 residues. CDR1 SGHRS and CDR2 YFSETQ come from the germline V gene. The DNA for the CDR3 is TGCGCCAGCAGCTTATCCGGGCAACGAAATCAGCCCCAGCATTTT. It is translated as CASSLSGQRNQPQHF.

This clonotype was counted once. The junction departs from the called germline gene at one end, perhaps through a read error. The chain couples TRBV7-9 to TRBJ2-5; D gene uncertain. CDR1 is SEHNR, CDR2 FQNEAQ, per germline (reference sequence). CDR3 size: 12 residues. CDR3 in DNA: TGTGCCAGCAGCTACAACAAGGAGACCCGGTACTTC. Translation: CASSYNKETRYF.

This clonotype was detected ten times or more. The chain carries TRBV29-1 and TRBJ2-1, with TRBD2 matching 14 bases. Germline CDR1 reads SQVTM; CDR2 reads ANQGSEA. Trimming at V came to 6 bases and at J to 6 bases, leaving 10 bases not matched to a gene. CDR3 length: 16 amino acids. DNA for the CDR3: TGCAGCGTGGAAACCGGGACTAGCGGGAGTCTCAATGAGCAGTTCTTC. Encoded protein: CSVETGTSGSLNEQFF.

This clonotype was counted between two and nine times. The chain recombines TRBV29-1 with TRBJ1-2; 10 bases align to TRBD1. The CDR3 contains 13 residues. Germline V gene lookup returns CDR1 SQVTM and CDR2 ANQGSEA. V shed 6 bases and J 4 bases; nucleotides not matched to a gene: 5. This CDR3 reads CSVWTGGIYGYTF. The CDR3, as DNA: TGCAGCGTGTGGACAGGGGGAATCTATGGCTACACCTTC.

In this sample, this clonotype turned up many times. The rearrangement uses TRBV7-6 and TRBJ1-2; 7 nucleotides line up with TRBD1. The V gene's germline CDR1 is SGHVS and CDR2 FNYEAQ. The CDR3 has 15 amino acids. J lost 6 bases, V lost 2 bases, and 9 bases had no gene match. The CDR3 region has the DNA TGTGCCAGCAGCTTAAGTCGCAGAGGGGGCCATGGCTACACCTTC. The encoded protein is CASSLSRRGGHGYTF.

V gene TRBV12-3 or TRBV12-4 combines with J gene TRBJ1-1; 10 nucleotides align to TRBD1. This CDR3 has 15 residues. V shed 4 bases and J 0 bases; nucleotides not matched to a gene: 2. The chain's CDR3 is CASSSGQGLNTEAFF. The CDR3 bases are TGTGCCAGCAGTTCGGGACAGGGGCTGAACACTGAAGCTTTCTTT.